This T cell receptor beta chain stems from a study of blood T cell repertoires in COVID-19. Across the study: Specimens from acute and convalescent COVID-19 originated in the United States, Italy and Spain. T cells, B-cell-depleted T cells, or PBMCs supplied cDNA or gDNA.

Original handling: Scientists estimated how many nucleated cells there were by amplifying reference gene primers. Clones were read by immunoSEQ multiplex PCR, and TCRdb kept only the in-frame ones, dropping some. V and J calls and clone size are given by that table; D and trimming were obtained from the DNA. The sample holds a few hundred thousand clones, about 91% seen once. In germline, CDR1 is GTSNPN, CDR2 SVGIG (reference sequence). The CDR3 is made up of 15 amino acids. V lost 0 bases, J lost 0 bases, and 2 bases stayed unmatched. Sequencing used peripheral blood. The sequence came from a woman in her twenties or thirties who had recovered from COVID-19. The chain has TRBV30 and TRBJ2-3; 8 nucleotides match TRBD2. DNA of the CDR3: TGTGCCTGGAGTGTTCCGGGGGGGAGCACAGATACGCAGTATTTT. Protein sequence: CAWSVPGGSTDTQYF. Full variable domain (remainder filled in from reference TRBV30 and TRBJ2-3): SQTIHQWPATLVQPVGSPLSLECTVEGTSNPNLYWYRQAAGRGLQLLFYSVGIGQISSEVPQNLSASRPQDRQFILSSKKLLLSDSGFYLCAWSVPGGSTDTQYFGPGTRLTVL.